The rows below give T cell receptor beta chains drawn from one sample of a study of T-cell memory formation after mild COVID-19. MiXCR, applied by TCRdb to the 5' RACE reads, yields one record per CDR3 protein. Seen here are over 450,000 distinct CDR3 sequences, about a fifth observed once, and the top ten hold around 13%. Sequencing was carried out using PBMCs or a T cell subset sorted from them (not recorded which). All receptors derive from an adult woman who had mild COVID-19 (a few samples of this study predate the infection). Cell type and time point are not known. Both conserved end residues are part of each CDR3. A D gene is named only where the DNA matches it firmly. Expanded clones are given a class, and other clones once, few, many or no size at all.

D: TRBD2
size: NA
J: TRBJ2-1
V: TRBV20-1
DNA: TGCAGTGCTAGAGATTATCGGACTAGCGGGAGTGGCGGGAATGAGCAGTTCTTC
CDR3: CSARDYRTSGSGGNEQFF

D: TRBD2
size: NA
J: TRBJ2-2
V: TRBV4-1
DNA: TGCGCCAGCAGCCATCCCCCAGCGGGGGCGAACACCGGGGAGCTGTTTTTT
CDR3: CASSHPPAGANTGELFF

D: NA
size: few
J: TRBJ2-1
V: TRBV15
DNA: TGTGCCACCAGCAGATCGCGAGTCTACTACAATGAGCAGTTCTTC
CDR3: CATSRSRVYYNEQFF

D: TRBD2
size: many
J: TRBJ2-3
V: TRBV29-1
DNA: TGCAGCGGGCGAAGACTAGCGGGAGAAGCAGATACGCAGTATTTT
CDR3: CSGRRLAGEADTQYF

D: TRBD2
size: NA
J: TRBJ2-5
V: TRBV7-3
DNA: TGTGCCAGCAGCTTAATTGGCGGGAGAAGAGAGACCCAGTACTTC
CDR3: CASSLIGGRRETQYF

D: TRBD2
size: few
J: TRBJ2-1
V: TRBV6-2/TRBV6-3
DNA: TGTGCCAGCAGTTACCGCGGACTAGCGACATACAATGAGCAGTTCTTC
CDR3: CASSYRGLATYNEQFF

D: NA
size: NA
J: TRBJ2-1
V: TRBV6-2/TRBV6-3
DNA: TGTGCCAGCAGTGCCCACCCGCAGGCTGAGCAGTTCTTC
CDR3: CASSAHPQAEQFF

D: NA
size: few
J: TRBJ2-3
V: TRBV7-9
DNA: TGTGCCAGCAGCTATACTAGGCCGCTCCGTTCTAGCACAGATACGCAGTATTTT
CDR3: CASSYTRPLRSSTDTQYF

D: TRBD1
size: few
J: TRBJ2-7
V: TRBV19
DNA: TGCGCCAGCAGCCCGGGACAGGGGGACTACGAGCAGTACTTC
CDR3: CASSPGQGDYEQYF

D: NA
size: few
J: TRBJ2-6
V: TRBV11-2
DNA: TGTGCCAGCAGACCTATACTGAGGGGATCTGGGGCCAACGTCCTGACTTTC
CDR3: CASRPILRGSGANVLTF

D: NA
size: NA
J: TRBJ2-2
V: TRBV18
DNA: TGTGCCAGCTCACCACCGCTTCGCGGGGTCAGGGCCGGGGAGCTGTTTTTT
CDR3: CASSPPLRGVRAGELFF

D: TRBD2
size: NA
J: TRBJ2-1
V: TRBV7-9
DNA: TGTGCCAGCAGCACAACTAGCGGACCCTACAATGAGCAGTTCTTC
CDR3: CASSTTSGPYNEQFF

D: NA
size: many
J: TRBJ1-1
V: TRBV12-3/TRBV12-4
DNA: TGTGCCAGCAGCCTAACACAAACTGAAGCTTTCTTT
CDR3: CASSLTQTEAFF

D: TRBD1
size: few
J: TRBJ2-7
V: TRBV6-6
DNA: TGTGCCAGCAGTTACTCCCTACAGGGGGCTCGCTCCTACGAGCAGTACTTC
CDR3: CASSYSLQGARSYEQYF

D: NA
size: many
J: TRBJ2-3
V: TRBV12-3/TRBV12-4
DNA: TGTGCCAGCAACCCACCCAGCGGTAGCACAGATACGCAGTATTTT
CDR3: CASNPPSGSTDTQYF

D: TRBD2
size: NA
J: TRBJ2-7
V: TRBV5-8
DNA: TGTGCCAGCAGTCTCGGACTAGCGGTCGAGAAGGAGCAGTACTTC
CDR3: CASSLGLAVEKEQYF

D: NA
size: NA
J: TRBJ2-2
V: TRBV7-8
DNA: TGTGCCAGCAGCTCGGTCAGGGTATTGAACACCGGGGAGCTGTTTTTT
CDR3: CASSSVRVLNTGELFF

D: TRBD1
size: few
J: TRBJ2-3
V: TRBV7-3
DNA: TGTGCCAGCAGCTTAAAACCCCTCGGGGGACAGGGGGCGGAAGATACGCAGTATTTT
CDR3: CASSLKPLGGQGAEDTQYF

D: TRBD1
size: NA
J: TRBJ2-2
V: TRBV12-3/TRBV12-4
DNA: TGTGCCAGCAGCCAGGGGGCGCTGATGGAGCTGTTTTTT
CDR3: CASSQGALMELFF

D: TRBD1
size: NA
J: TRBJ1-6
V: TRBV7-9
DNA: TGTGCCAGCAGCTCCGTCCGACAGGGAAGAGTCTCACCCCTCCACTTT
CDR3: CASSSVRQGRVSPLHF

D: NA
size: few
J: TRBJ1-1
V: TRBV5-6
DNA: TGTGCCAGCAGCTTGGTGCAGAGAGTGAACACTGAAGCTTTCTTT
CDR3: CASSLVQRVNTEAFF

D: NA
size: few
J: TRBJ2-7
V: TRBV7-9
DNA: TGTGCCAGCAGTCAAGGACTAACCCCCTACGAGCAGTACTTC
CDR3: CASSQGLTPYEQYF

D: NA
size: few
J: TRBJ2-2
V: TRBV5-1
DNA: TGCGCCAGCAGCTTGGCTGGGTTGTCAACCGGGGAGCTGTTTTTT
CDR3: CASSLAGLSTGELFF

D: NA
size: few
J: TRBJ2-1
V: TRBV20-1
DNA: TGCAGTGCTCCCCCGGGGAGCTCCTACAATGAGCAGTTCTTC
CDR3: CSAPPGSSYNEQFF

D: NA
size: NA
J: TRBJ1-6
V: TRBV4-1
DNA: TGCGCCAGCAGCCAAGTCCCAACAGGGAGCTCCTATAATTCACCCCTCCACTTT
CDR3: CASSQVPTGSSYNSPLHF

D: TRBD2
size: many
J: TRBJ2-1
V: TRBV24-1
DNA: TGTGCCACCGCCACAAGTAGCGGGAGGGCCCACAACAATGAGCAGTTCTTC
CDR3: CATATSSGRAHNNEQFF

D: TRBD1
size: NA
J: TRBJ2-2
V: TRBV25-1
DNA: TGTGCCAGCAGTGAATTGGACAGGGACACCGGGGAGCTGTTTTTT
CDR3: CASSELDRDTGELFF

D: NA
size: few
J: TRBJ2-6
V: TRBV2
DNA: TGTGCCAGCAACCTGAGATCTGGGGCCAACGTCCTGACTTTC
CDR3: CASNLRSGANVLTF

D: NA
size: few
J: TRBJ2-7
V: TRBV6-1
DNA: TGTGCCAGCAGTGAACTGATTTACGAGCAGTACTTC
CDR3: CASSELIYEQYF

D: TRBD1
size: few
J: TRBJ2-2
V: TRBV27
DNA: TGTGCCAGCAGCCCGGACAGGGGGCCAACCGGGGAGCTGTTTTTT
CDR3: CASSPDRGPTGELFF

D: NA
size: few
J: TRBJ1-2
V: TRBV24-1
DNA: TGTGCCACCAGTCTCCGGGACAACTCTGGCTACACCTTC
CDR3: CATSLRDNSGYTF

D: NA
size: many
J: TRBJ2-6
V: TRBV7-3
DNA: TGTGCCAGCAGCTCTCAGTTATCCGGGGCCAACGTCCTGACTTTC
CDR3: CASSSQLSGANVLTF

D: TRBD2
size: NA
J: TRBJ2-1
V: TRBV6-5
DNA: TGTGCCAGCAGACCCGAGCCGGGACTAGCGTCCTACAATGAGCAGTTCTTC
CDR3: CASRPEPGLASYNEQFF

D: NA
size: NA
J: TRBJ1-5
V: TRBV12-3/TRBV12-4
DNA: TGTGCCAGCAGTTTGTCCGGCGGCCGAAATCAGCCCCAGCATTTT
CDR3: CASSLSGGRNQPQHF

D: NA
size: NA
J: TRBJ2-3
V: TRBV25-1
DNA: TGTGCCAGCAGTGAAGGTGTCAGGCTCACAGATACGCAGTATTTT
CDR3: CASSEGVRLTDTQYF

D: NA
size: NA
J: TRBJ2-7
V: TRBV6-6
DNA: TGTGCCAGCAGTTACTCAACTACCTACGAGCAGTACTTC
CDR3: CASSYSTTYEQYF

D: NA
size: few
J: TRBJ1-3
V: TRBV6-6
DNA: TGTGCCAGCAGTGGCCTGACAGCCAACTCTGGAAACACCATATATTTT
CDR3: CASSGLTANSGNTIYF

D: NA
size: NA
J: TRBJ2-7
V: TRBV5-1
DNA: TGCGCCAGCAGCCCACTTAGCTCCTACGAGCAGTACTTC
CDR3: CASSPLSSYEQYF

D: NA
size: few
J: TRBJ1-3
V: TRBV7-3
DNA: TGTGCCAGCAGCTTAGGCTTGGAAAACACCATATATTTT
CDR3: CASSLGLENTIYF

D: TRBD2
size: few
J: TRBJ2-5
V: TRBV12-3/TRBV12-4
DNA: TGTGCCAGCAGTGATCGACTAGCGGGATCATCGGAGACCCAGTACTTC
CDR3: CASSDRLAGSSETQYF

D: NA
size: NA
J: TRBJ2-1
V: TRBV5-6
DNA: TGTGCCAGCAGCTCGGTCAGCTCCTACAATGAGCAGTTCTTC
CDR3: CASSSVSSYNEQFF

D: NA
size: NA
J: TRBJ2-1
V: TRBV7-2
DNA: TGTGCCAGCAGCTTCCGGGGAGGTGAGCAGTTCTTC
CDR3: CASSFRGGEQFF